One sample yielded the 21 T cell receptor beta chains listed below, sequenced in a study of blood T cells in healthy people across ages. A second PCR of 7 to 11 cycles used a sample-barcoded 5' primer and a J-beta primer mix. Using its own MiXCR run on the 5' RACE reads, TCRdb lists one record per CDR3 protein. The sample consists of some 940,000 distinct CDR3 sequences, under 35% of them appearing once. These records were also assigned to another study, of T cells of mothers and their children.

What was sequenced was blood. These receptor sequences come from a woman in her forties in good health.

This clonotype has a count of ten or more. The chain carries TRBV5-1 and TRBJ2-1; D is uncertain. The ends were cut back, 2 bases at V and 7 bases at J, with 7 bases in the middle. The CDR3 is 12 amino acids. Germline V gene sequence: CDR1 SGHRS, CDR2 YFSETQ. The CDR3 DNA sequence: TGCGCCAGCAGCTTCGACTGGAATGAGCAGTTCTTC. It translates to CASSFDWNEQFF. Variable domain in full (rest from reference TRBV5-1 and TRBJ2-1): KAGVTQTPRYLIKTRGQQVTLSCSPISGHRSVSWYQQTPGQGLQFLFEYFSETQRNKGNFPGRFSGRQFSNSRSEMNVSTLELGDSALYLCASSFDWNEQFFGPGTRLTVL.

The chain has TRBV30 and TRBJ1-2; D call uncertain. CDR3 length equals 12 residues. V dropped 0 bases and J dropped 7 bases, with 9 bases sitting between them. CDR1 GTSNPN and CDR2 SVGIG come from the germline V gene (reference sequence). The CDR3 sequence: CAWSVGPLGYTF. CDR3 bases: TGTGCCTGGAGTGTAGGCCCGCTTGGCTACACCTTC.

This clonotype was picked up many times. This chain uses TRBV7-9 with TRBJ1-4, with D unclear. V was cut by 2 bases and J by 11 bases, with 15 bases left in between. Germline lookup yields CDR1 SEHNR and CDR2 FQNEAQ (reference sequence). CDR3 length: 14 residues. Here the CDR3 reads CASSLSGNSIKLFF. DNA of the CDR3: TGTGCCAGCAGCTTATCGGGGAATTCTATTAAACTGTTTTTT.

At least ten counts were recorded for this clonotype. The chain's CDR3 is CASSPGPPGDEQYF. CDR3 DNA sequence: TGCGCCAGCTCTCCCGGGCCCCCTGGGGACGAGCAGTACTTC. The V call is TRBV4-1, the J call TRBJ2-7, with D unclear. V dropped 8 bases and J dropped 5 bases, with 19 bases sitting between them. Germline lookup yields CDR1 MGHRA and CDR2 YSYEKL. This CDR3 has 14 residues.

This clonotype was seen only a few times. The rearrangement uses TRBV27 and TRBJ2-1; a possible D gene is TRBD1 (6 bases). The CDR3 length is 16 residues. Per germline, CDR1 MNHEY and CDR2 SMNVEV (reference sequence). CDR3 loop: CAAKGVRGSSYNEQFF. The CDR3 DNA reads as TGTGCAGCAAAAGGGGTGAGGGGGAGCTCCTACAATGAGCAGTTCTTC.

The rearrangement uses TRBV4-1 and TRBJ2-1, with D maybe TRBD2 (6 bases). With 8 bases removed from V and 7 bases from J, the gap between germline ends came to 12 bases. The CDR3 has 12 amino acids. Looked up from germline, CDR1 is MGHRA and CDR2 is YSYEKL. CDR3 protein: CASGGVGNEQFF. The CDR3 coding sequence is TGCGCCAGCGGAGGGGTGGGGAATGAGCAGTTCTTC.

This sequence joins TRBV4-3 and TRBJ2-3, with TRBD2 matching 9 bases. The length of the CDR3 is 15 residues. Germline loops: CDR1 LGHNA, CDR2 YSLEER. V lost 0 bases and J lost 7; bases outside the gene matches: 5. Written as DNA, the CDR3 is TGCGCCAGCAGCCAAGAAGCGGGGGGACTTAATACGCAGTATTTT. Its protein is CASSQEAGGLNTQYF.

In regard to this clonotype: Sequence at one end of the junction differs from germline and may be a read error. This sequence joins TRBV12-3 or TRBV12-4 and TRBJ2-3; no firm D call. The CDR3 spans 15 residues. CDR3 sequence (DNA): TGTGCCAGCAGTCCCGCCCGTGCTAGTGCAGATGCGCAGTATTTT. As protein: CASSPARASADAQYF.

This clonotype was counted at least ten times. The chain has TRBV4-1 and TRBJ2-7; no firm D call. Germline V gives CDR1 MGHRA, CDR2 YSYEKL. V was shortened by 0 bases and J by 3 bases, with 6 bases between the two germline ends. This CDR3 comprises 13 residues. The CDR3 loop is CASSQDRYYEQYF. CDR3 DNA: TGCGCCAGCAGCCAAGATAGGTACTACGAGCAGTACTTC.

The sample holds a few counts of this clonotype. The gene calls are TRBV12-3 or TRBV12-4 and TRBJ2-3; possible D gene TRBD1, 6 bases. The CDR3 runs to 16 residues. Trimming cost V 7 bases and J 0 bases, with 17 bases left between them. The CDR3 nucleotides are TGTGCCAGCAACTTACAGGGACCCACTAGCACAGATACGCAGTATTTT. Amino acid sequence: CASNLQGPTSTDTQYF.

The V call is TRBV20-1, the J call TRBJ1-2; possible D gene TRBD1, 6 bases. Per the germline V gene, CDR1 is DFQATT and CDR2 is SNEGSKA (reference sequence). The length of the CDR3 is 13 residues. Trimming stripped 5 bases from V and 1 base from J, with 11 bases between. The CDR3 spells CSAPGQLNYGYTF. In DNA, the CDR3 is TGCAGTGCTCCCGGACAGCTTAACTATGGCTACACCTTC.

This chain links TRBV5-6 with TRBJ1-1, with D perhaps matching TRBD1 (5 bases). The CDR3 covers 14 residues. V shed 3 bases and J shed 4 bases, with 13 bases lying between them. Germline assignment: CDR1 SGHDT and CDR2 YYEEEE. Written as DNA, the CDR3 is TGTGCCAGCAGCTCGGGACTCGCCGGCACTGAAGCTTTCTTT. The encoded protein is CASSSGLAGTEAFF.

This clonotype was picked up many times. The rearrangement joins TRBV5-5 to TRBJ2-7; a possible D gene is TRBD1 (5 bases). V lost 2 bases to trimming and J lost 2 bases, with 14 bases between them. The germline gives CDR1 SGHKS, CDR2 YYEKEE (reference sequence). CDR3 size: 15 residues. The CDR3 reads CASSFGKLGAYEQYF. CDR3 nucleotide sequence: TGTGCCAGCAGCTTCGGTAAATTAGGGGCCTACGAGCAGTACTTC.

The count of this clonotype is one. This may be a read error, as it is one base from a much larger clone. The rearrangement uses TRBV10-3 and TRBJ2-1; TRBD2 matches 8 bases. J was trimmed by 9 bases and V by 3 bases; bases with no gene match: 10. The CDR3 is made up of 15 amino acids. Germline V gene lookup returns CDR1 ENHRY and CDR2 SYGVKD. CDR3 amino acids: CAISDGGGINIEQFF. CDR3 nucleotide sequence: TGTGCCATCAGTGACGGCGGGGGGATCAACATTGAGCAGTTCTTC.

Only one count was recorded for this clonotype. J is TRBJ2-3 and V is TRBV5-4, with 10 bases fitting TRBD1. Germline V CDR1 and CDR2: SGHNT, YYREEE (reference sequence). The J segment lost 5 bases and the V segment lost 0 bases, leaving 6 bases of the junction unmatched. The CDR3 length is 16 residues. The CDR3 coding sequence is TGTGCCAGCAGCTTGGCTTTGGGACAGGGGATAGATACGCAGTATTTT. This sequence encodes CASSLALGQGIDTQYF. The full variable domain, its missing parts supplied by reference TRBV5-4 and TRBJ2-3, is ETGVTQSPTHLIKTRGQQVTLRCSSQSGHNTVSWYQQALGQGPQFIFQYYREEENGRGNFPPRFSGLQFPNYSSELNVNALELDDSALYLCASSLALGQGIDTQYFGPGTRLTVL.

The chain combines TRBV12-3 or TRBV12-4 with TRBJ2-7; unclear D gene. V was clipped by 6 bases and J by 2 bases, with 8 bases between them. This CDR3 has 12 amino acids. CDR3 coding DNA: TGTGCCAGCAGACCCAAAGCCTACGAGCAGTACTTC. Translation: CASRPKAYEQYF.

This clonotype was seen repeatedly, ten times or more. V is TRBV20-1 and J is TRBJ2-7; D tentatively reads TRBD1 or TRBD2 (5 bases each). Germline values: CDR1 DFQATT, CDR2 SNEGSKA (reference sequence). Trimming took 6 bases from V and 6 from J, leaving 18 bases between them. This CDR3 is built from 13 residues. CDR3 bases: TGCAGTGCCCCGCCCCCAGGGACGGGCGAGCAGTACTTC. Amino acid sequence: CSAPPPGTGEQYF.

This chain joins TRBV4-1 and TRBJ1-1; TRBD1 aligns across 10 bases. V lost 4 bases and J lost 2; bases outside the gene matches: 25. The CDR3 runs 22 residues. Germline CDR1 MGHRA, CDR2 YSYEKL. The CDR3: CASSPGWTGQGVLGGGNTEAFF. Written as DNA, the CDR3 is TGCGCCAGCAGCCCAGGATGGACTGGACAGGGGGTTTTAGGGGGGGGAAACACTGAAGCTTTCTTT.

A remark on this clonotype: At one of its ends the junction is not consistent with the germline gene, which may arise from a read error. The chain links TRBV28 to TRBJ1-6; weak D call: TRBD1 (5 bases). The CDR3 extends over 15 amino acids. Looked up from germline, CDR1 is MDHEN and CDR2 is SYDVKM. As DNA, the CDR3 is TGTGCCGGCAGCCCGGGGACCGCCTCGGGTTGGACCCTCCACTTT. It codes for CAGSPGTASGWTLHF.

As to this clonotype: This may arise from a read error, as a much more abundant clone is one base away. For the CDR3, the DNA is TGTGCCAGCAGCTTAGAACGGTCAGGCCAGCCCCAGCATTTT. Amino acid sequence: CASSLERSGQPQHF. The J gene is TRBJ1-5, the V gene TRBV7-6; D unclear. Germline CDR1 SGHVS, CDR2 FNYEAQ. V was cut by 1 base and J by 7 bases, with 11 bases left in between. This CDR3 is built from 14 residues. Based on the CDR3 plus reference TRBV7-6 and TRBJ1-5, the full variable domain is GAGVSQSPRYKVTKRGQDVALRCDPISGHVSLYWYRQALGQGPEFLTYFNYEAQQDKSGLPNDRFSAERPEGSISTLTIQRTEQRDSAMYRCASSLERSGQPQHFGDGTRLSIL.

This chain joins TRBV13 and TRBJ2-1, with D tentatively TRBD1 (6 bases). This CDR3 is 12 amino acids long. The V gene lost 5 bases and the J gene lost 8 bases, with 10 bases spanning the gap. CDR1 is PRHDT, CDR2 FYEKMQ, per germline (reference sequence). CDR3 residues: CASSQDSHEQFF. CDR3 in DNA: TGTGCCAGCAGCCAGGACAGCCATGAGCAGTTCTTC.